What follows are 17 T cell receptor beta chains derived from one specimen sequenced in a study of T-cell reconstitution after alpha-beta-depleted transplantation in children. Researchers prepared the TCRbeta library using unique molecular identifiers, the study reports. One entry per CDR3 protein, called by TCRdb with MiXCR from the PCR reads. Of 3,000 to 4,000 distinct CDR3 sequences listed, approximately 10% were seen once; the top ten hold 70% to 80%. Here the sequenced sample was PBMCs, mostly from graft donor cells, taken 360 days after TCRalphabeta/CD19-depleted stem cell transplant. All receptors come from a patient aged 2-15 years who had a stem cell transplant for inherited bone marrow failure, so the T cells may come from the graft donor.

The V call is TRBV10-2, the J call TRBJ2-5, with D perhaps matching TRBD2 (7 bases). Trimming shortened V by 3 bases and J by 4 bases, and 18 bases separated the two germline ends. CDR3 length equals 16 residues. Germline V gives CDR1 WSHSY, CDR2 SAAADI. This CDR3 is CASSDFGRGPGETQYF. The CDR3 nucleotides read TGCGCCAGCAGTGACTTCGGGCGGGGGCCCGGAGAGACCCAGTACTTC.

This clonotype was counted many times. The chain recombines TRBV4-2 with TRBJ2-2; 8 nucleotides align to TRBD1. The germline V gene has CDR1 LGHNA and CDR2 YNFKEQ. The CDR3 has 14 amino acids. The V and J ends lost 8 bases and 1 base, in that order; junction bases with no gene match: 3. CDR3: CASRDRGNTGELFF. CDR3 in DNA: TGTGCCAGCCGAGACAGGGGGAACACCGGGGAGCTGTTTTTT.

This clonotype was seen many times. V and J are TRBV5-6 and TRBJ2-1; D may be TRBD1 or TRBD2 (5 bases each). Germline loops: CDR1 SGHDT, CDR2 YYEEEE. CDR3 size: 15 residues. The germline V and J ends were trimmed by 5 bases and 4 bases, with 16 bases remaining between them. The CDR3 DNA sequence: TGTGCCAGCAGGGGATTGTGGGGGTCTTACAATGAGCAGTTCTTC. Translation: CASRGLWGSYNEQFF.

The chain recombines TRBV2 with TRBJ2-7; D is undetermined. This CDR3 contains 13 residues. Trimming shortened V by 8 bases and J by 0 bases, and 11 bases separated the two germline ends. CDR1 and CDR2 from the germline V gene are SNHLY and FYNNEI. CDR3 amino acids: CASRWQSSYEQYF. In nucleotides, the CDR3 is TGTGCCAGCCGGTGGCAGAGCTCCTACGAGCAGTACTTC.

Ten or more counts support this clonotype. The CDR3 loop is CASSLGSSGGGELFF. CDR3 bases: TGCGCCAGCAGCTTGGGCTCCTCCGGAGGCGGGGAGCTGTTTTTT. The V and J genes are TRBV5-1 and TRBJ2-2; a weak D match, TRBD2 (5 bases). Germline V gene data show CDR1 as SGHRS and CDR2 as YFSETQ. The CDR3 has 15 amino acids. V lost 0 bases, J lost 7 bases, and 13 bases lay in between.

This clonotype qualifies as medium-sized. The gene calls are TRBV29-1 and TRBJ2-1; D is perhaps TRBD2 (5 bases). There are 11 residues in the CDR3. CDR1 SQVTM and CDR2 ANQGSEA come from the germline V gene. Trimming pared 5 bases from V and 16 bases from J, leaving 18 bases between. Here the CDR3 reads CSVHGRASTFF. CDR3 sequence (DNA): TGCAGCGTTCATGGGCGGGCCTCTACCTTCTTC.

By frequency in the sample, this clonotype is medium-sized. This rearrangement joins TRBV7-9 to TRBJ2-7; weak D call: TRBD1 (5 bases). This CDR3 has 12 amino acids. The V and J ends lost 6 bases and 1 base respectively, with 7 bases between them. Germline assignment: CDR1 SEHNR and CDR2 FQNEAQ (reference sequence). CDR3 sequence (DNA): TGTGCCAGCAGTCCAGGGTCCTACGAGCAGTACTTC. Translating it yields CASSPGSYEQYF.

By share, this clonotype ranks as medium-sized. The chain has TRBV15 and TRBJ1-2; TRBD1 matches at 8 bases. The V and J ends lost 0 bases and 6 bases, in that order; junction bases with no gene match: 9. The CDR3 runs to 16 residues. Germline V gene sequence: CDR1 LNHNV, CDR2 YYDKDF (reference sequence). Here the CDR3 reads CATSRDLRTGYHGYTF. The DNA for the CDR3 is TGTGCCACCAGCAGAGACCTCCGGACAGGGTATCATGGCTACACCTTC.

This clonotype was observed at least ten times. The gene calls are TRBV5-1 and TRBJ1-2, with D possibly being TRBD1 (5 bases). V was shortened by 2 bases and J by 4 bases, with 12 bases between the two germline ends. Per germline, CDR1 SGHRS and CDR2 YFSETQ. The CDR3 is 14 amino acids. The CDR3 loop is CASSLTDRPYGYTF. DNA for the CDR3: TGCGCCAGCAGCTTAACCGACAGACCCTATGGCTACACCTTC.

This clonotype was observed many times. V and J are TRBV4-1 and TRBJ2-7; a weak D match, TRBD2 (6 bases). Looked up from germline, CDR1 is MGHRA and CDR2 is YSYEKL. The CDR3 is 15 residues long. Trimming shortened V by 2 bases and J by 3 bases, and 14 bases separated the two germline ends. CDR3 nucleotide sequence: TGCGCCAGCAGCCAATGGGTACGGGGGAACTACGAGCAGTACTTC. It specifies CASSQWVRGNYEQYF.

This clonotype was detected many times. CDR3 region: CASSQDPLSFGRAYNEQFF. For the CDR3, the DNA is TGTGCCAGCAGCCAAGACCCCCTAAGTTTCGGGAGGGCATACAATGAGCAGTTCTTC. V gene TRBV3-1 combines with J gene TRBJ2-1, with 8 bases fitting TRBD2. V lost 0 bases, J lost 4 bases, and 14 bases stayed unmatched. Germline assignment: CDR1 LGHDT and CDR2 YNNKEL (reference sequence). The CDR3 runs 19 residues.

By proportion, this clonotype is medium-sized. The V and J genes are TRBV7-9 and TRBJ2-5; 10 bases line up with TRBD1. The CDR3 is made up of 16 amino acids. CDR1 is SEHNR, CDR2 FQNEAQ, per germline (reference sequence). With 5 bases clipped from V and 4 bases from J, the junction kept 10 bases outside the gene matches. The CDR3: CASSLQDRGSRETQYF. As DNA, the CDR3 is TGTGCCAGCAGCCTTCAGGACAGGGGGTCTAGAGAGACCCAGTACTTC.

This clonotype came up many times. The chain employs TRBV19 and TRBJ2-1; D is undetermined. Germline V gene data show CDR1 as LNHDA and CDR2 as SQIVND (reference sequence). Between the trimmed V and J ends, which lost 5 bases and 5 bases, there was a span of 10 bases. CDR3 length: 13 residues. The CDR3 sequence is CASSGLRDNEQFF. As DNA, the CDR3 is TGTGCCAGTAGTGGGTTAAGGGACAATGAGCAGTTCTTC.

This clonotype was recorded many times. The CDR3 DNA sequence: TGTGCCAGCAGCTCGGACAGTACCGGGGAGCTGTTTTTT. Its translation is CASSSDSTGELFF. This chain connects TRBV7-9 to TRBJ2-2; D might be TRBD1 (6 bases). The CDR3 length is 13 residues. CDR1 and CDR2 (germline): SEHNR, FQNEAQ (reference sequence). With 4 bases removed from V and 5 bases from J, the gap between germline ends came to 8 bases. Full variable domain (outside the CDR3, taken from reference TRBV7-9 and TRBJ2-2): DTGVSQNPRHKITKRGQNVTFRCDPISEHNRLYWYRQTLGQGPEFLTYFQNEAQLEKSRLLSDRFSAERPKGSFSTLEIQRTEQGDSAMYLCASSSDSTGELFFGEGSRLTVL.

This clonotype was found many times. The chain recombines TRBV29-1 with TRBJ2-3; D may be TRBD2 (6 bases). The CDR3 has 13 residues. CDR1 is SQVTM and CDR2 is ANQGSEA in the germline V gene. V lost 7 bases and J lost 1, with 12 bases in between. The DNA of the CDR3 is TGCAGCGCCCGATCGGGGGGCACAGATACGCAGTATTTT. Protein sequence: CSARSGGTDTQYF.

The gene calls are TRBV29-1 and TRBJ2-2, with D maybe TRBD1 (6 bases). The CDR3 contains 13 residues. With 7 bases removed from V and 0 bases from J, the gap between germline ends came to 9 bases. CDR1 and CDR2 (germline): SQVTM, ANQGSEA. CDR3 protein: CSGGTTNTGELFF. The CDR3 DNA is TGCAGCGGTGGGACAACGAACACCGGGGAGCTGTTTTTT.

This chain links TRBV12-3 or TRBV12-4 with TRBJ1-4, with D possibly TRBD1 on 5 matching bases. The CDR3 is 15 residues long. Trimming removed 6 bases from V and 8 bases from J, with 19 bases in between. For the CDR3, the DNA is TGTGCCAGCAGCCTCCTCAGGTCCTGGGGGGAAAAACTGTTTTTT. Residues: CASSLLRSWGEKLFF.